These T cell receptor beta chains were read from a single sample in a study of T cell changes during pregnancy in multiple sclerosis. TCRdb's table, derived via immunoSEQ multiplex PCR, lists solely in-frame clones and lacks some. The sample records approximately 22,000 clones, 85% to 95% being singletons. The material sequenced was CD8+ T cells from peripheral blood mononuclear cells, taken in the third trimester of pregnancy. Receptors originate from a female donor with multiple sclerosis, enrolled in a pregnancy study. CDR3s include the opening cysteine and the closing phenylalanine or tryptophan. The D gene is left open where the match is weak. Some rows mark clone size as missing; the rest say once, few, many or name a class of expanded clone.

>TRBJ2-1|-|TRBV5-8|-
TGTGCCAGCAGCTTGAATCCAGGGTCAAACTACAATGAGCAGTTCTTC
CASSLNPGSNYNEQFF
>TRBJ1-2|-|TRBV27|TRBD1
TGTGCCAGCAGTTCTGGGGGACAGGGAATCAATGGCTACACCTTC
CASSSGGQGINGYTF
>TRBJ2-7|-|TRBV10-1|TRBD2
TGCGCCAGCAGTGCAGCGGGAGCGGGAGCTCGGGAGCAGTACTTC
CASSAAGAGAREQYF
>TRBJ1-6|-|TRBV10-2|-
TGCGCCAGCAGTGGGCTCACTCGGGCGGGAGCAAGGAATTCACCCCTCCACTTT
CASSGLTRAGARNSPLHF
>TRBJ1-1|-|TRBV6-1|-
TGTGCCAGCAACTTCCCTGAAGCTTTCTTT
CASNFPEAFF
>TRBJ2-7|-|TRBV11-2|TRBD2
TGTGCCAGCAGCCCAGGGACTAGCGGGGCCTACGAGCAGTACTTC
CASSPGTSGAYEQYF
>TRBJ2-1|-|TRBV4-3|-
TGCGCCAGCAGCCAAGAAATGATTGCAGGGTTCAATGAGCAGTTCTTC
CASSQEMIAGFNEQFF
>TRBJ2-7|-|TRBV7-9|-
TGTGCCAGCAGCCCCAGGGGCTACGAGCAGTACTTC
CASSPRGYEQYF
>TRBJ2-7|-|TRBV7-2|-
TGTGCCAGCAGCGCCCTACGTACGGGACTTTTCTACGAGCAGTACTTC
CASSALRTGLFYEQYF
>TRBJ2-7|-|TRBV7-2|-
TGTGCCAGCAGCTTCAGTTACGAGCAGTACTTC
CASSFSYEQYF
>TRBJ2-3|-|TRBV27|TRBD1
TGTGCCAGCAGTCGGTCCCTAGGGACAGGGGCATATTTT
CASSRSLGTGAYF
>TRBJ2-7|once|TRBV15|TRBD1
TGTGCCACCAGCAGAGATCAGGGGGCGTCGCACGAGCAGTACTTC
CATSRDQGASHEQYF
>TRBJ2-1|-|TRBV11-2|-
TGTGCCAGCAGCCACTGGACTGATTCCTACAATGAGCAGTTCTTC
CASSHWTDSYNEQFF
>TRBJ2-3|-|TRBV30|TRBD2
TGTGCCTGGAGTGTAGTCAGCGGGAGGCGGGGAGATACGCAGTATTTT
CAWSVVSGRRGDTQYF
>TRBJ2-7|-|TRBV4-1|TRBD1
TGCGCCAGCAGCCAAGACAGAGACAGGGGTTACGAGCAGTACTTC
CASSQDRDRGYEQYF
>TRBJ2-7|-|TRBV27|-
TGTGCCAGCAGTCCAACTAGGGCCCACGAGCAGTACTTC
CASSPTRAHEQYF